These 28 T cell receptor beta chains originate from one sample sequenced in a study of blood T cell repertoires in COVID-19 (dated by TCRdb to the early 2020s). Library creation used the immunoSEQ multiplex PCR assay. Not all clones reach the TCRdb copy of this immuneACCESS table, which keeps in-frame sequences only. Checked studies attribute under half of the gap to unresolved V genes and leave the rest unexplained. This sample is represented by around 68,000 clones; approximately 95% of them were singletons. The ten largest clones capture 2.9% of the sample. What was sequenced was peripheral blood. Every receptor here comes from a man in his sixties or seventies with active COVID-19.

This clone was observed a few times. The rearrangement links TRBV10-3 to TRBJ1-5, with 8 bases that match TRBD1. The CDR3 totals 14 residues. The V and J ends lost 3 bases and 7 bases, in that order; junction bases with no gene match: 5. The germline V gene has CDR1 ENHRY and CDR2 SYGVKD. CDR3 nucleotide sequence: TGTGCCATCAGTGATGGGACAGGCCAACAGCCCCAGCATTTT. It is translated as CAISDGTGQQPQHF.

The chain carries TRBV11-2 and TRBJ2-5; TRBD1 agrees at 9 bases. Germline CDR1 and CDR2: SGHAT and FQNNGV. The CDR3 contains 15 residues. With 5 bases clipped from V and 5 bases from J, the junction kept 9 bases outside the gene matches. In DNA, the CDR3 is TGTGCCAGCAGCGTCGTGACAGGGGGTAGCGAGACCCAGTACTTC. This encodes CASSVVTGGSETQYF.

The rearrangement joins TRBV18 to TRBJ1-2; 7 bases are a match to TRBD1. This CDR3 has 14 residues. Germline CDR1 reads KGHSH; CDR2 reads LQKENI. V trimming: 3 bases; J trimming: 2 bases; junction bases outside the gene matches: 3. For the CDR3, the DNA is TGTGCCAGCTCACCTCAGGGGGAAAACTATGGCTACACCTTC. This gives the protein CASSPQGENYGYTF.

CDR3 loop: CASSIKGGGRPTGELFF. In DNA form, the CDR3 reads TGTGCCAGTAGTATTAAAGGCGGGGGGCGTCCCACCGGGGAGCTGTTTTTT. This chain links TRBV19 with TRBJ2-2; 8 nucleotides line up with TRBD2. The CDR3 runs 17 residues. The germline gives CDR1 LNHDA, CDR2 SQIVND (reference sequence). V dropped 3 bases and J dropped 4; count of bases not matched to a gene: 10.

The chain links TRBV5-8 to TRBJ2-1, with 10 bases that match TRBD2. The CDR3 is made up of 16 amino acids. V lost 4 bases to trimming and J lost 0 bases; unmatched junction nucleotides: 4. Germline lookup yields CDR1 SGHTS and CDR2 YDEGEE. The CDR3 bases are TGTGCCAGCAGCAACTTAGCGGGGGGCTCCTACAATGAGCAGTTCTTC. This encodes CASSNLAGGSYNEQFF.

In nucleotides, the CDR3 is TGCAGTGCTAGTACTAGCGGGGACTACAATGAGCAGTTCTTC. Translation gives CSASTSGDYNEQFF. The V gene is TRBV20-1, the J gene TRBJ2-1; 10 bases align to TRBD2. The trim removed 3 bases at V and 3 bases at J, leaving 2 bases unmatched. The germline CDR1 and CDR2 sequences are DFQATT and SNEGSKA (reference sequence). This CDR3 spans 14 amino acids.

The rearrangement links TRBV28 to TRBJ1-6, with TRBD1 as a possible D gene (5 bases). Trimming removed 6 bases from V and 10 bases from J, with 13 bases in between. The CDR3 runs 13 residues. Germline V CDR1 and CDR2: MDHEN, SYDVKM. The CDR3 reads CASSPRVLSPLHF. The CDR3 nucleotides are TGTGCCAGCAGCCCCAGGGTTCTCTCACCCCTCCACTTT.

The chain is built from TRBV5-4 and TRBJ2-2, with a possible D match to TRBD1 (5 bases). The V end was cut by 2 bases, the J end by 6 bases, with 8 bases between. Germline values: CDR1 SGHNT, CDR2 YYREEE (reference sequence). This CDR3 is built from 13 residues. The CDR3 reads CASSFQGPGELFF. CDR3 in DNA: TGTGCCAGCAGCTTCCAGGGTCCCGGGGAGCTGTTTTTT.

This sequence joins TRBV6-1 and TRBJ1-6, with D perhaps TRBD1 (5 bases). Trimming cost V 0 bases and J 14 bases, with 8 bases left between them. The germline gives CDR1 MNHNS, CDR2 SASEGT. This CDR3 spans 12 amino acids. As DNA, the CDR3 is TGTGCCAGCAGTGAAGCCCCGGGGGCCCTCCACTTT. This translates into CASSEAPGALHF.

The chain carries TRBV3-1 (or the pseudogene TRBV3-2) and TRBJ1-6; D gene uncertain. V lost 4 bases and J 7 bases, leaving 17 bases between the germline ends. This CDR3 has 16 amino acids. CDR1 and CDR2 (germline): LGHDT, YNNKEL (reference sequence). CDR3 bases: TGTGCCAGCAGCCTCGGTTCGGGTTCGGGAAATTCACCCCTCCACTTT. Residues: CASSLGSGSGNSPLHF.

The gene calls are TRBV28 and TRBJ2-3; 7 nucleotides align to TRBD2. Per germline, CDR1 MDHEN and CDR2 SYDVKM. Trimming at V came to 8 bases and at J to 1 base, leaving 12 bases not matched to a gene. CDR3 length equals 16 residues. CDR3 residues: CASAPRLAPGTDTQYF. The CDR3 DNA reads TGTGCCAGCGCGCCGCGACTAGCCCCTGGCACAGATACGCAGTATTTT.

This clone showed up just a few times. The chain joins TRBV28 to TRBJ1-3; a possible D gene is TRBD1 (5 bases). Trimming left V 1 base short and J 3 bases short, with 13 bases between. The germline V gene encodes CDR1 MDHEN and CDR2 SYDVKM. The CDR3 totals 16 residues. The chain's CDR3 is CASSLFGQGIGNTIYF. The DNA for the CDR3 is TGTGCCAGCAGTTTATTCGGGCAGGGTATTGGAAACACCATATATTTT.

The chain employs TRBV5-1 and TRBJ1-1; 7 nucleotides match TRBD1. Per germline, CDR1 SGHRS and CDR2 YFSETQ. The V and J ends lost 3 bases and 11 bases, in that order; junction bases with no gene match: 7. The CDR3 totals 12 residues. Written as DNA, the CDR3 is TGCGCCAGCAGCTCACAGGGGATGGCGGCTTTCTTT. This gives the protein CASSSQGMAAFF.

This clone was counted between two and nine times. The chain joins TRBV27 to TRBJ1-2; D gene uncertain. The V end was cut by 7 bases, the J end by 6 bases, with 15 bases between. Per the germline V gene, CDR1 is MNHEY and CDR2 is SMNVEV (reference sequence). The CDR3 runs to 13 residues. CDR3: CASKIPGRDGYTF. The CDR3 DNA follows: TGTGCCAGCAAAATACCGGGAAGGGATGGCTACACCTTC.

The V and J genes are TRBV19 and TRBJ1-5, with 10 bases that match TRBD1. This CDR3 contains 15 residues. Germline values: CDR1 LNHDA, CDR2 SQIVND (reference sequence). Trimming removed 3 bases from V and 4 bases from J; junction bases left unmatched: 3. The CDR3 nucleotides read TGTGCCAGTAGTATGGGGACAGGGGCAAATCAGCCCCAGCATTTT. Protein sequence: CASSMGTGANQPQHF.

The chain uses TRBV21-1 and TRBJ1-2; TRBD1, the D gene given by the table, was not confirmed from the DNA. TRBV21-1 constitutes a pseudogene. The CDR3 loop spans 18 amino acids. The CDR3 region has the DNA TGTGCCAGCAGCACCCCCGAATTTCCCGGGACAGGGATCTATGGCTACACCTTC. Residues: CASSTPEFPGTGIYGYTF.

This chain links TRBV13 with TRBJ1-2; the D is unclear. The germline gives CDR1 PRHDT, CDR2 FYEKMQ (reference sequence). Deletions cut 0 bases from V and 8 bases from J, with 7 bases between. The CDR3 consists of 12 residues. CDR3 in amino acids: CASSLGPNGYTF. CDR3 sequence (DNA): TGTGCCAGCAGCTTAGGGCCTAACGGCTACACCTTC.

The chain uses TRBV7-9 and TRBJ2-7, with TRBD2 as a possible D gene (5 bases). CDR3 length: 14 residues. Trimming took 3 bases from V and 7 from J, leaving 16 bases between them. The germline CDR1 and CDR2 sequences are SEHNR and FQNEAQ (reference sequence). The DNA for the CDR3 is TGTGCCAGCAGCTTCAGCGGAGCGGCAAGGGAGCAGTACTTC. Translating it yields CASSFSGAAREQYF.

The sample holds one count of this clone. V is TRBV3-1 (or the pseudogene TRBV3-2) and J is TRBJ2-3, with 9 nucleotides matching TRBD1. After removal of 5 bases from V and 3 bases from J, the junction contained 3 bases not matched to a gene. The CDR3 sequence is 14 residues long. CDR1 is LGHDT and CDR2 is YNNKEL in the germline V gene (reference sequence). Written as DNA, the CDR3 is TGTGCCAGCAGCTACGGGACAGGGACAGATACGCAGTATTTT. It yields the protein CASSYGTGTDTQYF.

The chain is built from TRBV5-8 and TRBJ2-7; 7 nucleotides agree with TRBD2. This CDR3 is built from 15 residues. V lost 2 bases to trimming and J lost 6 bases; unmatched junction nucleotides: 11. From germline, CDR1 is SGHTS and CDR2 YDEGEE. CDR3 bases: TGTGCCAGCAGCTTCCTGAGCGGGGTGGGGGGCGAGCAGTACGTC. Translated, it gives CASSFLSGVGGEQYV.

This clone was detected a few times. The chain has TRBV6-5 and TRBJ1-2; TRBD1 aligns across 8 bases. Germline CDR1 and CDR2: MNHEY and SVGAGI. V gave up 5 bases and J gave up 4 bases; unmatched junction bases: 6. CDR3 length: 14 amino acids. The CDR3: CASSRTGYGYGYTF. The CDR3 bases are TGTGCCAGCAGTCGGACAGGGTATGGCTATGGCTACACCTTC.

The genes are TRBV7-2 and TRBJ2-7; possibly TRBD1 for D (6 bases). The CDR3 length is 15 residues. The V and J ends lost 5 bases and 0 bases respectively, with 14 bases between them. CDR1 is SGHTA and CDR2 is FQGNSA in the germline V gene. CDR3 loop: CASSPYRDFSYEQYF. The CDR3 nucleotides are TGTGCCAGCAGCCCATACAGGGATTTCTCCTACGAGCAGTACTTC.

The V call is TRBV9, the J call TRBJ2-1; TRBD2 aligns across 8 bases. The CDR3 loop spans 20 amino acids. With V trimmed by 3 bases and J by 4 bases, 21 bases remained unmatched. Germline lookup yields CDR1 SGDLS and CDR2 YYNGEE. For the CDR3, the DNA is TGTGCCAGCAGCGAAGTCTCTTTAGCGGGGAGTACCACACCATACAATGAGCAGTTCTTC. Protein product: CASSEVSLAGSTTPYNEQFF.

This clone was seen once. The V call is TRBV19, the J call TRBJ1-2; the match to TRBD1 covers 8 bases. CDR3 length: 16 amino acids. In germline, CDR1 is LNHDA, CDR2 SQIVND (reference sequence). The V gene end was trimmed by 10 bases and the J gene end by 7 bases; junction bases not matched to a gene: 20. The CDR3 DNA sequence: TGTGCCACCCCCCTGCCAGGGGGCTCTCCTAGGCTTGGCTACACCTTC. Protein: CATPLPGGSPRLGYTF.

CDR3 in DNA: TGTGCCAGTACCTTCAGTAGCGGGGGGACCTACGAGCAGTACTTC. Translating it yields CASTFSSGGTYEQYF. V usage is TRBV19 and J usage is TRBJ2-7; 10 bases line up with TRBD2. Germline V lookup: CDR1 LNHDA, CDR2 SQIVND (reference sequence). CDR3 length equals 15 residues. The J segment lost 2 bases and the V segment lost 7 bases, leaving 8 bases of the junction unmatched.

V usage is TRBV3-1 (or the pseudogene TRBV3-2) and J usage is TRBJ2-5; 9 bases are shared with TRBD1. This CDR3 comprises 13 residues. Germline V gene sequence: CDR1 LGHDT, CDR2 YNNKEL (reference sequence). Trimming removed 10 bases from V and 3 bases from J; junction bases left unmatched: 6. This chain's CDR3 is CAIPGQGKETQYF. CDR3 sequence (DNA): TGTGCCATTCCGGGACAGGGAAAAGAGACCCAGTACTTC.

With respect to this clone: Other nucleotide sequences from this sample produce the same CDR3. The rearrangement uses TRBV12-3 or TRBV12-4 and TRBJ2-7, with 7 bases aligning to TRBD1. This CDR3 spans 13 amino acids. Germline trimming cut 3 bases from V and 4 bases from J; bases unmatched to any gene: 3. CDR3 DNA: TGTGCCAGCAGTTTCGGCAGGGGGTACGAGCAGTACTTC. As protein: CASSFGRGYEQYF.

The chain employs TRBV18 and TRBJ2-1; TRBD2 matches at 11 bases. CDR3 length: 16 amino acids. Germline trimming cut 3 bases from V and 3 bases from J; bases unmatched to any gene: 4. Germline lookup yields CDR1 KGHSH and CDR2 LQKENI. The CDR3 bases are TGTGCCAGCTCACCTCAGACTAGCGGGGTCTACAATGAGCAGTTCTTC. Translation: CASSPQTSGVYNEQFF.